The rows below give T cell receptor beta chains drawn from one sample of a study of radiotherapy plus CTLA-4 blockade in lung cancer. The repertoire was sequenced with immunoSEQ multiplex PCR; TCRdb's copy has only in-frame clones and lacks some. The repertoire holds 120,000 or so clones, with 90% as singletons. Sequenced here: peripheral blood, sampled from a patient treated with radiotherapy plus ipilimumab. These receptors originate from a human donor with non-small cell lung cancer that progressed on radiotherapy plus ipilimumab. The CDR3 runs from the conserved cysteine through the conserved F or W. D genes are given only for firm matches. Expanded clones are given a class, and other clones once, few, many or no size at all.

J gene | D gene | clone size | CDR3 length | V gene | CDR3 DNA | CDR3 protein
TRBJ2-2 | TRBD2 | - | 15 | TRBV5-1 | TGCGCCAGCAGCTTGACTAGCGGGAGCCCCGGGGAGCTGTTTTTT | CASSLTSGSPGELFF
TRBJ1-5 | TRBD1 | - | 14 | TRBV12-5 | TGTGCTAGTGGCCCGGGGACAGAAAGTCAGCCCCAGCATTTT | CASGPGTESQPQHF
TRBJ2-4 | - | - | 11 | TRBV29-1 | TGCAGCGTTGAATTCCAAAACATTCAGTACTTC | CSVEFQNIQYF
TRBJ2-1 | - | - | 10 | TRBV20-1 | TGCAGTGCGAGACCTTATGAGCAGTTCTTC | CSARPYEQFF
TRBJ1-1 | TRBD1 | - | 13 | TRBV30 | TGTGCCTGGAGTGCGCAGGGGGGTACTGAAGCTTTCTTT | CAWSAQGGTEAFF
TRBJ2-1 | - | - | 15 | TRBV5-1 | TGCGCCAGCAGCGTCGGGACGGTTTCCTACAATGAGCAGTTCTTC | CASSVGTVSYNEQFF
TRBJ2-5 | - | - | 14 | TRBV29-1 | TGCAGCGTGGGGATGACAGGTGGACAAGGGACCCAGTACTTC | CSVGMTGGQGTQYF
TRBJ2-1 | - | once | 11 | TRBV2 | TGTGCCAGCAGATACAGGGATGAGCAGTTCTTC | CASRYRDEQFF
TRBJ2-1 | - | - | 18 | TRBV4-2 | TGTGCCAGCAGCCAGCCAGAGATGGGGGGAGTCGGGAGCAATGAGCAGTTCTTC | CASSQPEMGGVGSNEQFF
TRBJ2-7 | TRBD1 | - | 14 | TRBV5-4 | TGTGCCAGCAGCTTCGGGACAGGGCCCTACGAGCAGTACTTC | CASSFGTGPYEQYF
TRBJ2-7 | - | - | 12 | TRBV7-9 | TGTGCCAGCAGCCACGGACCCCAGCAGCAGTACTTC | CASSHGPQQQYF
TRBJ2-3 | - | - | 13 | TRBV7-2 | TGTGCCAGCCGGGCCCTAGGACCGAATACGCAGTATTTT | CASRALGPNTQYF
TRBJ2-3 | - | - | 14 | TRBV7-2 | TGTGCCAGCAGTGGACAGACCTACACAGATACGCAGTATTTT | CASSGQTYTDTQYF
TRBJ1-5 | - | - | 15 | TRBV5-1 | TGCGCCAGCAGCTTGGAGGGGGGGGGAAATCAGCCCCAGCATTTT | CASSLEGGGNQPQHF